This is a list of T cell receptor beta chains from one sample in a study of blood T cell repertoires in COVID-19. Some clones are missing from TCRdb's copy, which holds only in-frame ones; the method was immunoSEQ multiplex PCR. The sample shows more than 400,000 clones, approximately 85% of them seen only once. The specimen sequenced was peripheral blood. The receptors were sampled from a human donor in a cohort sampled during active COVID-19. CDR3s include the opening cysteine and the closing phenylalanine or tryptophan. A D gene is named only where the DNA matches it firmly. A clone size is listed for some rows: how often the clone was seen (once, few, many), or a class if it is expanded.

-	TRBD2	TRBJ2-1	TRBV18	CASSSIGLAGPNEQFF	TGTGCCAGCTCATCGATCGGACTAGCGGGACCCAATGAGCAGTTCTTC
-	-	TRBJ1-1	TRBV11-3	CASSPAGSPEAFF	TGTGCCAGCAGCCCTGCAGGGTCCCCTGAAGCTTTCTTT
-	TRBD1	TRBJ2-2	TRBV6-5	CASSYQGASTGELFF	TGTGCCAGCAGTTACCAGGGGGCGAGCACCGGGGAGCTGTTTTTT
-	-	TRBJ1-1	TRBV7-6	CASSLDLRGNTEAFF	TGTGCCAGCAGCTTAGACCTTCGGGGGAACACTGAAGCTTTCTTT
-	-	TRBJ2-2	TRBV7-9	CASSLDSPSIGELFF	TGTGCCAGCAGCCTGGACAGCCCCTCGATCGGGGAGCTGTTTTTT
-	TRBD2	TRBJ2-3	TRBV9	CASSPTSGRTDTQYF	TGTGCCAGCAGCCCGACTAGCGGGAGGACAGATACGCAGTATTTT
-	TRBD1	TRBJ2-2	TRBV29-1	CSVGRDRVGTGELFF	TGCAGCGTTGGAAGAGACAGGGTTGGCACCGGGGAGCTGTTTTTT
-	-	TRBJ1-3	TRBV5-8	CASLLQISSGNTIYF	TGTGCCAGCCTGTTACAGATTTCCTCTGGAAACACCATATATTTT
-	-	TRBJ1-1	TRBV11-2	CASSLGWARETTEAFF	TGTGCCAGCAGCTTAGGATGGGCCCGGGAAACCACTGAAGCTTTCTTT
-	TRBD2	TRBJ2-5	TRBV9	CASSPRLAGGGETQYF	TGTGCCAGCAGCCCTCGACTAGCGGGAGGGGGAGAGACCCAGTACTTC
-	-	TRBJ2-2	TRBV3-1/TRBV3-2	CASSLSSNTGELFF	TGTGCCAGCAGTCTTAGCTCGAACACCGGGGAGCTGTTTTTT
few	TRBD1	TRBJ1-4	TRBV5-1	CASSLTPGGEKLFF	TGCGCCAGCAGCCTAACCCCAGGGGGTGAAAAACTGTTTTTT
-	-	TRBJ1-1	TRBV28	CASSSNRRGWDTEAFF	TGTGCCAGCAGTTCTAACCGAAGAGGGTGGGACACTGAAGCTTTCTTT
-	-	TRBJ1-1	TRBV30	CAWIRTGRKNEAFF	TGTGCCTGGATACGAACAGGTCGAAAGAATGAAGCTTTCTTT
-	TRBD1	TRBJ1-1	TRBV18	CASSPSATGVEAFF	TGTGCCAGCTCACCATCCGCGACAGGGGTTGAAGCTTTCTTT
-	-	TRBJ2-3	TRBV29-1	CSVEIQGTDTQYF	TGCAGCGTTGAAATTCAGGGAACAGATACGCAGTATTTT
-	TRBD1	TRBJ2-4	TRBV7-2	CASSLLRGWDIQYF	TGTGCCAGCAGCCTTCTCAGGGGGTGGGACATTCAGTACTTC
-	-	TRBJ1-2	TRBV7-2	CASSLNSEVQWTF	TGTGCCAGCAGCTTAAACTCAGAGGTTCAGTGGACCTTC
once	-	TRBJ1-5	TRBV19	CASSRSVNQPQHF	TGTGCCAGTAGTCGGTCTGTCAATCAGCCCCAGCATTTT
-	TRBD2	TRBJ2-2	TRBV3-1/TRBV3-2	CASSPSGRNTGELFF	TGTGCCAGCAGCCCTAGCGGGAGGAACACCGGGGAGCTGTTTTTT
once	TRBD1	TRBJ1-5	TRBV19	CASSTTGTGVNQPQHF	TGTGCCAGTAGTACTACCGGGACAGGGGTCAATCAGCCCCAGCATTTT
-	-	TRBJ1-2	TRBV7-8	CASSRYSRTANYGYTF	TGTGCCAGCAGCCGCTATTCCAGGACAGCTAACTATGGCTACACCTTC
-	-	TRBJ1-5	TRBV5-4	CASSLEGGNQPQHF	TGTGCCAGCAGCTTGGAAGGGGGCAATCAGCCCCAGCATTTT
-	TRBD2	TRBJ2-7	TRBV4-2	CASSTSGTFVEQYF	TGTGCCAGCAGCACTAGCGGGACTTTTGTAGAGCAGTACTTC
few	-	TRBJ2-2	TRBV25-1	CASSPAGGLNTGELFF	TGTGCCAGCAGTCCGGCAGGGGGACTGAACACCGGGGAGCTGTTTTTT
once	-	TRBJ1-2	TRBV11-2	CASSPGSYGYTF	TGTGCCAGCAGCCCAGGTTCCTATGGCTACACCTTC
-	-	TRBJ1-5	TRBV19	CASSLQGNDQPQHF	TGTGCCAGTAGTCTACAGGGAAATGATCAGCCCCAGCATTTT
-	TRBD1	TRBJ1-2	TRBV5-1	CASSYNAVPGQGQYGYTF	TGCGCCAGCAGCTATAACGCCGTCCCGGGACAGGGCCAGTATGGCTACACCTTC
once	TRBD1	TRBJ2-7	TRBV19	CASSRGGDRGTNEQYF	TGTGCCAGTAGTCGAGGGGGGGACAGGGGGACCAACGAGCAGTACTTC
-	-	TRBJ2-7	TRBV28	CASSFPQGQASYEQYF	TGTGCCAGCAGTTTCCCGCAGGGGCAAGCCTCCTACGAGCAGTACTTC
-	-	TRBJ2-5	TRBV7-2	CASSLPAAQETQYF	TGTGCCAGCAGCTTACCAGCGGCTCAAGAGACCCAGTACTTC
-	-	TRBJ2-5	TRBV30	CAWVTGTYQETQYF	TGTGCCTGGGTGACAGGGACTTACCAAGAGACCCAGTACTTC
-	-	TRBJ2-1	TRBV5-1	CASSLISQEQFF	TGCGCCAGCAGCTTAATTTCACAGGAGCAGTTCTTC
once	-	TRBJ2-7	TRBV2	CASNTQGVTLGNF	TGTGCCAGCAATACCCAGGGCGTTACTTTGGGGAACTTC
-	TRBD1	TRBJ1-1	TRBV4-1	CASSQRDRNLPEAFF	TGCGCCAGCAGCCAAAGGGACAGAAATCTCCCTGAGGCTTTCTTT
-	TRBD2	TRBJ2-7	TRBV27	CASSWASGSNEQYF	TGTGCCAGCAGTTGGGCTAGCGGGAGCAACGAGCAGTACTTC
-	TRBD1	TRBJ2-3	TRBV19	CASSVTGTASTDTQYF	TGTGCCAGTAGTGTAACCGGGACAGCGAGCACAGATACGCAGTATTTT
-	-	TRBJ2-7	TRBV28	CASSRGGGPSYEQYF	TGTGCCAGCAGTCGAGGGGGGGGACCCTCCTACGAGCAGTACTTC
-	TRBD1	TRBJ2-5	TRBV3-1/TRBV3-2	CASSQARQGAETQYF	TGTGCCAGCAGCCAGGCTAGACAGGGGGCTGAGACCCAGTACTTC